Each of the 5 T cell receptor beta chains below was sequenced from the same sample in a study of response to subunit inactivated influenza vaccine (dated by TCRdb to the late 2010s). The method was RT-PCR. The reads were generated on an Illumina HiSeq 2500. In TCRdb, the public reads were trimmed at Q25 with fastp and aligned with MiXCR, with productive beta chains retained. Rows with one shared CDR3 protein collapse into an entry with the most common genes and DNA. The sample table lists roughly 790,000 distinct CDR3 sequences, 21% of them with a count of one. The ten largest clones add up to roughly a tenth of the sample. Sequencing used PBMCs from blood, obtained about 5 days after vaccination. Receptors were obtained from a middle-aged man who received an inactivated influenza vaccine. Donor details come from another sample of the same person, matched by shared clones.

Only a few counts were recorded for this clonotype. The chain joins TRBV7-9 to TRBJ1-1; D remains ambiguous. V was pared by 11 bases and J by 1 base, with 17 bases between. The CDR3 consists of 14 residues. Germline V gives CDR1 SEHNR, CDR2 FQNEAQ (reference sequence). The CDR3 DNA follows: TGTGCCTCCTCTCCCTTTGCTTCGAACACTGAAGCTTTCTTT. Protein: CASSPFASNTEAFF.

With regard to this clonotype: This may stem from a read error, because a much larger clone lies one nucleotide away. CDR3 sequence: CSVAEGGISTETQYF. CDR3 in DNA: TGCAGCGTCGCCGAGGGAGGAATTAGCACAGAAACGCAGTATTTT. This chain connects TRBV29-1 to TRBJ2-3, with D maybe TRBD2 (6 bases). The V gene's germline CDR1 is SQVTM and CDR2 ANQGSEA. The CDR3 extends over 15 amino acids.

A few counts support this clonotype. The rearrangement uses TRBV10-3 and TRBJ2-2; D ambiguous. The CDR3 has 12 residues. Germline V lookup: CDR1 ENHRY, CDR2 SYGVKD. V was trimmed by 2 bases and J by 5 bases, leaving 3 bases between them. The CDR3 loop reads CAISEPTGELFF. The CDR3 bases are TGTGCCATCAGTGAGCCGACCGGGGAGCTGTTTTTT.

The chain combines TRBV28 with TRBJ2-7; a possible D gene is TRBD2 (6 bases). The CDR3 sequence is 14 residues long. Germline V gene lookup returns CDR1 MDHEN and CDR2 SYDVKM. V dropped 7 bases and J dropped 2 bases, with 15 bases sitting between them. CDR3 region: CASIRGGTTYEQYF. In nucleotides, the CDR3 is TGTGCCAGCATACGGGGCGGGACCACCTACGAGCAGTACTTC.

This clonotype was recorded only once. V gene TRBV30 combines with J gene TRBJ2-3, with TRBD1 matching 7 bases. The J segment lost 1 base and the V segment lost 4 bases, leaving 8 bases of the junction unmatched. CDR1 is GTSNPN and CDR2 is SVGIG in the germline V gene (reference sequence). The CDR3 is 15 residues long. The CDR3 coding sequence is TGTGCCTGGACAAACACAGGGGTTCGCACAGATACGCAGTATTTT. Translation gives CAWTNTGVRTDTQYF.